This TCR beta chain was observed in a study of cytomegalovirus exposure and HLA in healthy donors. Regarding the study as a whole: Both high specificity and high sensitivity reportedly marked the classifier's diagnosis of cytomegalovirus status. There were some public TCRs occurring in many donors, but most TCR sequences were rare.

CDR3 length equals 15 residues. The germline gives CDR1 SGHTA, CDR2 FQGNSA. The V end was cut by 5 bases, the J end by 9 bases, with 17 bases between. TCRdb's table, derived via immunoSEQ multiplex PCR, lists solely in-frame clones and lacks some. Of 130,000 to 150,000 clones detected, about 91% appear once; the ten largest clones hold about 8.2%. Worth noting for this clone: The antigen is not known.

The clonotype originates from a young woman in good health and CMV-seropositive. The sequencing input was PBMCs. The chain recombines TRBV7-2 with TRBJ2-6; TRBD1 is a possible D gene (6 bases). The CDR3 nucleotides are TGTGCCAGCAGCCCCCACCCAGGGGTAGTCAACGTCCTGACTTTC. Its translation is CASSPHPGVVNVLTF. Drawing the rest from reference TRBV7-2 and TRBJ2-6, the complete variable domain is GAGVSQSPSNKVTEKGKDVELRCDPISGHTALYWYRQSLGQGLEFLIYFQGNSAPDKSGLPSDRFSAERTGGSVSTLTIQRTQQEDSAVYLCASSPHPGVVNVLTFGAGSRLTVL.